This T cell receptor beta chain is drawn from a study of shared clonotypes between healthy human individuals. Study conclusions and caveats: Compared with memory subsets, naive subsets generally had larger estimated richness. Across a few donors, naive CD4 shared 5% to 6.5%, naive CD8 about 3.2%, memory CD4 more than 2%, memory CD8 more than 0.35%.

CD45RO-negative, CCR7-selected cells formed the naive CD8 fraction, which excluded terminally differentiated effector memory CD45RA+ cells. There were no recent acute infections or vaccinations among the donors, who were healthy HIV-negative adults. In the original processing: ImmunoSEQ output held junction-only sequences without quality scores, so filtering differed. Sequencing was performed with immunoSEQ multiplex PCR; in TCRdb, only in-frame clones are kept and a portion is missing. The DNA gave D and trimming, while V, J and clone size come from that table. The data contain about 800,000 clones, around 96% of them seen just once; the ten biggest clones take up 0.2% to 0.25%. Regarding this clone: Its antigen is unidentified.

The specimen was naive CD8+ T cells sorted from blood. The clonotype was recovered from a man aged 25-40 years in good health.

As DNA, the CDR3 is TGTGCCAGCAGCTATTACAGGGATGCTGAAGCTTTCTTT. It specifies CASSYYRDAEAFF. The chain carries TRBV5-8 and TRBJ1-1; D possibly corresponds to TRBD1 (6 bases). The CDR3 is 13 residues long. Germline CDR1 and CDR2: SGHTS and YDEGEE. Trimming took 3 bases from V and 6 from J, leaving 12 bases between them.